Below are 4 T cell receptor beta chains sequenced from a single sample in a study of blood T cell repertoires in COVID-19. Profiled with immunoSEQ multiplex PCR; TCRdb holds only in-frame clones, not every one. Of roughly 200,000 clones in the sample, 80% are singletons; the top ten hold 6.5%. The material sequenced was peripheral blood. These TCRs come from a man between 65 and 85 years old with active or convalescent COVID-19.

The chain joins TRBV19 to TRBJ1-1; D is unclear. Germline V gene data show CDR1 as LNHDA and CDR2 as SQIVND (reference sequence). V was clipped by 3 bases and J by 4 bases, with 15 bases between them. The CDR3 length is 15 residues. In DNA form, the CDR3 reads TGTGCCAGTAGTATGATGGAGGGATTACCCACTGAAGCTTTCTTT. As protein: CASSMMEGLPTEAFF.

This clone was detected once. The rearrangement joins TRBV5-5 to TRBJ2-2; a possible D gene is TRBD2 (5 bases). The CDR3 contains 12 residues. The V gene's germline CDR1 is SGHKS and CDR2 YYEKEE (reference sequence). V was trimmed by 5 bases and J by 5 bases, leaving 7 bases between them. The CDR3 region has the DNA TGTGCCAGCAGGGGGAGAACCGGGGAGCTGTTTTTT. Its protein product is CASRGRTGELFF.

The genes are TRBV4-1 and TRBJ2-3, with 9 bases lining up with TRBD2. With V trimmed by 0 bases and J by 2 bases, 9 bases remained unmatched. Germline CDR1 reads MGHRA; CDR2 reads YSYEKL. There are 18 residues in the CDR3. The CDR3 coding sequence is TGCGCCAGCAGCCAAGAGTCAAGCGGGAGGACCTACACAGATACGCAGTATTTT. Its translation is CASSQESSGRTYTDTQYF.

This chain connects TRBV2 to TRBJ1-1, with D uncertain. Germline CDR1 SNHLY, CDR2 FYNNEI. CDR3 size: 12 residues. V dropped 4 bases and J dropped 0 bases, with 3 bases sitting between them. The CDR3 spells CASSVVNTEAFF. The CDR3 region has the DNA TGTGCCAGCAGTGTCGTGAACACTGAAGCTTTCTTT.